One sample yielded the 24 T cell receptor beta chains listed below, sequenced in a study of monozygotic twins with inflammatory bowel disease. After re-calling the 5' RACE reads, TCRdb lists one entry per CDR3 protein, DNA absent. Reported are roughly 330,000 distinct CDR3 sequences; the ten largest clones contain 2%. The source material was blood. These receptors all stem from a human donor with ulcerative colitis or Crohn's disease, or a healthy co-twin of an affected twin (not recorded which).

The V and J genes are TRBV7-8 and TRBJ2-6. In germline, CDR1 is SGHVS, CDR2 FQNEAQ. This CDR3 spans 14 amino acids. CDR3 protein: CASRLGRGANVLTF.

This chain uses TRBV29-1 with TRBJ2-7; TCRdb's D call of TRBD1 is untestable without DNA. Germline V CDR1 and CDR2: SQVTM, ANQGSEA. There are 13 residues in the CDR3. The chain's CDR3 is CSVWSTGDPEQYF.

CDR3 loop: CASSYSGANQPQHF. The chain couples TRBV6-6 to TRBJ1-5; TCRdb lists TRBD1, though no DNA is available to test this call. CDR1 and CDR2 from the germline V gene are MNHNY and SVGAGI (reference sequence). The CDR3 loop spans 14 amino acids.

J is TRBJ2-2 and V is TRBV12-3 or TRBV12-4; the TCRdb call, TRBD2, lacks DNA for checking. The CDR3 totals 14 residues. This CDR3 reads CASSFGRWTGELFF.

V and J are TRBV5-6 and TRBJ2-5; there is no DNA to check the TCRdb D call of TRBD2. There are 15 residues in the CDR3. The germline V gene has CDR1 SGHDT and CDR2 YYEEEE. The CDR3 here is CASSRAGTPQETQYF.

V gene TRBV4-3 combines with J gene TRBJ2-7; TCRdb calls TRBD2, which cannot be checked without DNA. There are 16 residues in the CDR3. Germline loops: CDR1 LGHNA, CDR2 YSLEER. The CDR3 region is CASSPALRLATNEQYF.

This rearrangement joins TRBV12-3 or TRBV12-4 to TRBJ1-3; absent DNA, TCRdb's TRBD1 call cannot be checked. This CDR3 is 14 amino acids long. The CDR3 sequence: CASTLGRSGNTIYF.

The rearrangement links TRBV12-3 or TRBV12-4 to TRBJ2-2. This CDR3 comprises 14 residues. The CDR3 sequence: CASSPRVGTGELFF.

The chain carries TRBV6-6 and TRBJ2-3; TCRdb lists TRBD1, though no DNA is available to test this call. The CDR3 is 13 amino acids. The germline gives CDR1 MNHNY, CDR2 SVGAGI (reference sequence). Here the CDR3 reads CASSYGGSDTQYF.

The chain uses TRBV25-1 and TRBJ2-7; the D gene TCRdb calls, TRBD2, cannot be checked with no DNA. The CDR3 length is 13 residues. CDR1 MGHDK and CDR2 SYGVNS come from the germline V gene. The CDR3: CASSEGTAVGQYF.

The chain links TRBV5-4 to TRBJ2-5; without DNA, the TCRdb call of TRBD2 cannot be checked. Per germline, CDR1 SGHNT and CDR2 YYREEE (reference sequence). The CDR3 contains 16 residues. CDR3 residues: CASSARASEEQETQYF.

This rearrangement joins TRBV7-9 to TRBJ2-3; TCRdb lists TRBD1, though no DNA is available to test this call. The CDR3 length is 15 residues. Germline-derived CDR1 and CDR2 are SEHNR and FQNEAQ (reference sequence). The chain's CDR3 is CASLRAGVMRGTQYF.

The chain uses TRBV29-1 and TRBJ2-3; the D call from TCRdb, TRBD1, cannot be confirmed without DNA. The CDR3 spans 14 residues. CDR1 is SQVTM, CDR2 ANQGSEA, per germline. This chain's CDR3 is CSVCRSGTQDTQYF.

V and J are TRBV5-5 and TRBJ1-2. Per the germline V gene, CDR1 is SGHKS and CDR2 is YYEKEE (reference sequence). CDR3 length: 15 amino acids. Here the CDR3 reads CASSSLSGYNYGYTF.

The chain carries TRBV27 and TRBJ1-2; TCRdb returns TRBD1, unconfirmable since there is no DNA. Germline V gene sequence: CDR1 MNHEY, CDR2 SMNVEV (reference sequence). CDR3 length: 15 residues. The CDR3 here is CASSRGRVSNYGYTF.

The rearrangement links TRBV12-3 or TRBV12-4 to TRBJ2-7; TCRdb selects TRBD1, and the lack of DNA leaves this call unchecked. This CDR3 spans 16 amino acids. CDR3 in amino acids: CASSLADSLGSYEQYF.

The V call is TRBV7-2, the J call TRBJ1-1. This CDR3 spans 12 amino acids. Germline CDR1 SGHTA, CDR2 FQGNSA. The chain's CDR3 is CASSLKTFEAFF.

This chain uses TRBV4-2 with TRBJ2-7. CDR3 length: 14 amino acids. In germline, CDR1 is LGHNA, CDR2 YNFKEQ. CDR3 region: CASSQGLGTYEQYF.

This chain joins TRBV20-1 and TRBJ2-7; with no DNA, the TCRdb D assignment of TRBD2 cannot be verified. Germline V gives CDR1 DFQATT, CDR2 SNEGSKA (reference sequence). CDR3 length: 16 amino acids. The chain's CDR3 is CSASRTSGTNSYEQYF.

This chain's CDR3 is CSVGGVSPKGTDTQYF. This chain links TRBV29-1 with TRBJ2-3. Germline-derived CDR1 and CDR2 are SQVTM and ANQGSEA. The CDR3 is 16 amino acids.

The CDR3 protein is CASSLGTPYYEQYF. This chain joins TRBV7-9 and TRBJ2-7; TCRdb picks TRBD2, but there is no DNA to check that call. CDR1 and CDR2 from the germline V gene are SEHNR and FQNEAQ (reference sequence). This CDR3 is built from 14 residues.

This CDR3 is CASSRSTSGVYEQYF. J is TRBJ2-7 and V is TRBV14; without DNA, the TCRdb call of TRBD2 cannot be checked. Germline V gives CDR1 SGHDN, CDR2 FVKESK. The CDR3 totals 15 residues.

This chain links TRBV7-9 with TRBJ2-3; TCRdb proposes TRBD2, but this gene call is untestable without DNA. This CDR3 spans 17 amino acids. Germline loops: CDR1 SEHNR, CDR2 FQNEAQ (reference sequence). This CDR3 is CASSTLGGDSPRDTQYF.

J is TRBJ2-3 and V is TRBV14. CDR1 is SGHDN, CDR2 FVKESK, per germline. The CDR3 loop spans 16 amino acids. CDR3 protein: CASSRRQQPSTDTQYF.